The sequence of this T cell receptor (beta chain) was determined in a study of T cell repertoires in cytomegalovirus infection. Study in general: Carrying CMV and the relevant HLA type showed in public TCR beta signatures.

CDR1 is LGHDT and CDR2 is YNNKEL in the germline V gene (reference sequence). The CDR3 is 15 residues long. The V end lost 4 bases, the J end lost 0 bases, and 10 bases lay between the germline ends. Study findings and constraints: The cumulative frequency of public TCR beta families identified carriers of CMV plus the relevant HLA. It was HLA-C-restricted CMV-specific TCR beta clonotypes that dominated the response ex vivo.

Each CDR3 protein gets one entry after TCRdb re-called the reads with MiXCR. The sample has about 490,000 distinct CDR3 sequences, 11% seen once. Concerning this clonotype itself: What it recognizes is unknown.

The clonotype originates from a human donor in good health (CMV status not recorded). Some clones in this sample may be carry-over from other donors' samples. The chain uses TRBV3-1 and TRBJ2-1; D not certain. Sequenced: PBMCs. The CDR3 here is CASSPVGLSYNEQFF. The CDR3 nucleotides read TGTGCCAGCAGCCCAGTCGGGCTCTCCTACAATGAGCAGTTCTTC.